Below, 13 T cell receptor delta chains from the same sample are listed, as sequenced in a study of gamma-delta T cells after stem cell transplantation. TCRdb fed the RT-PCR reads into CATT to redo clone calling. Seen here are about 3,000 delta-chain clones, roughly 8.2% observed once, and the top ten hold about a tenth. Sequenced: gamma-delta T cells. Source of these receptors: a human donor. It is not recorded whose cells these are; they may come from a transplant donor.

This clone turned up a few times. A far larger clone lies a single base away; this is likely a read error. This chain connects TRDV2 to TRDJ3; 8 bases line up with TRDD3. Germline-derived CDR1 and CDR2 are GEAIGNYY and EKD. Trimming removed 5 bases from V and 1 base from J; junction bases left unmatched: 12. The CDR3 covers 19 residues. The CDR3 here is CACVEWGMPGSWDTRQMFF. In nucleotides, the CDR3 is TGTGCCTGTGTAGAATGGGGGATGCCGGGATCCTGGGACACCCGACAGATGTTTTTC.

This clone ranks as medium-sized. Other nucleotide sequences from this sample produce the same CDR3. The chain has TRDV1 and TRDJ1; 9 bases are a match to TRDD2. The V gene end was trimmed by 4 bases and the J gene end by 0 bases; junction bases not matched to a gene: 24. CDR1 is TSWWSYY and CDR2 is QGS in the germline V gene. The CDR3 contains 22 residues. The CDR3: CALGGNLPTTYWGPQYTDKLIF. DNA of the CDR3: TGTGCTCTTGGGGGCAACCTTCCTACGACCTACTGGGGCCCACAGTACACCGATAAACTCATCTTT.

Here the CDR3 DNA reads TGTGCCTGTGACGTACTGGGGGATACCAGCTCCTGGGACACCCGACAGATGTTTTTC. Encoded protein: CACDVLGDTSSWDTRQMFF. The J gene is TRDJ3, the V gene TRDV2, with 12 bases that match TRDD3. V lost 3 bases, J lost 0 bases, and 5 bases stayed unmatched. Looked up from germline, CDR1 is GEAIGNYY and CDR2 is EKD. The CDR3 consists of 19 residues.

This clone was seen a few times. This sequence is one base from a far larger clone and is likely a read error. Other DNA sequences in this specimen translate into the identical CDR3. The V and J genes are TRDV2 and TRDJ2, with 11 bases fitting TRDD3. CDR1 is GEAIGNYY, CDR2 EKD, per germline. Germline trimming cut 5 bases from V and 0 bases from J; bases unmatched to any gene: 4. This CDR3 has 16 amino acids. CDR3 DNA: TGTGCCTGTGGCATACTGGGGGATACTTTGACAGCACAACTCTTCTTT. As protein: CACGILGDTLTAQLFF.

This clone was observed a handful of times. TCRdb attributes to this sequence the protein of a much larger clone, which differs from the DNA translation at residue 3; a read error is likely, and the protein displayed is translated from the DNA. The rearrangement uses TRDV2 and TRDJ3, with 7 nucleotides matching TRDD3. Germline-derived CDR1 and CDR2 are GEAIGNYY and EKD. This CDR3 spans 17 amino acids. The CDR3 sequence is CASDRGMSSWDTRQMFF. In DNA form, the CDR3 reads TGTGCCAGTGACAGGGGGATGTCCTCCTGGGACACCCGACAGATGTTTTTC.

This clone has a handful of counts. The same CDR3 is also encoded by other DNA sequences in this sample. The CDR3 DNA is TGTGCCTGTGACACCGGCAGCGTGAGACACTGGGGGATACGTAACACCGATAAACTCATCTTT. Encoded protein: CACDTGSVRHWGIRNTDKLIF. The chain couples TRDV2 to TRDJ1; 13 positions match TRDD3. The CDR3 totals 21 residues. Trimming took 0 bases from V and 0 from J; bases not matched to a gene: 15. Germline V CDR1 and CDR2: GEAIGNYY, EKD.

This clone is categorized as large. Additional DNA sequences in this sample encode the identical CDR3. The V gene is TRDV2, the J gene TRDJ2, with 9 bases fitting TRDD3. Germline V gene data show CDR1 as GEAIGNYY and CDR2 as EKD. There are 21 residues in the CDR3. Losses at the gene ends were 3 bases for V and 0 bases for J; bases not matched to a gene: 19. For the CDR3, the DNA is TGTGCCTGTGACTCCCTAGGACGGGGGATACCCGGACAGGCTTTGACAGCACAACTCTTCTTT. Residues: CACDSLGRGIPGQALTAQLFF.

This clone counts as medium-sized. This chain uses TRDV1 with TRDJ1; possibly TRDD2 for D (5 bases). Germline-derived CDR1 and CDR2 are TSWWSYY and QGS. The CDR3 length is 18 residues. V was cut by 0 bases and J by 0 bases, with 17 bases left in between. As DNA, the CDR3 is TGTGCTCTTGGGGAACTTTCCTGGCGGGTGGCCTACACCGATAAACTCATCTTT. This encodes CALGELSWRVAYTDKLIF.

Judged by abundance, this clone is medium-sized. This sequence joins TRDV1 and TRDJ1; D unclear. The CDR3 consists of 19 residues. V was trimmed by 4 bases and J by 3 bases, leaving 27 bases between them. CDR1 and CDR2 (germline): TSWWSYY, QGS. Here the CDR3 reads CALGVGFPPVLPGADKLIF. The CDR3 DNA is TGTGCTCTTGGGGTCGGGTTCCCCCCCGTACTGCCCGGGGCCGATAAACTCATCTTT.

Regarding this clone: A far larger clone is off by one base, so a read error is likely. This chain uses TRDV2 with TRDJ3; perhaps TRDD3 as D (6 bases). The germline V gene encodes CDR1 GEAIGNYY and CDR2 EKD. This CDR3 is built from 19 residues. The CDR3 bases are TGTGCCTGTGACACCTGGGGGGCCGTCGACTCCCGGGACACCCGACAGATGTTTTTC. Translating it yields CACDTWGAVDSRDTRQMFF.

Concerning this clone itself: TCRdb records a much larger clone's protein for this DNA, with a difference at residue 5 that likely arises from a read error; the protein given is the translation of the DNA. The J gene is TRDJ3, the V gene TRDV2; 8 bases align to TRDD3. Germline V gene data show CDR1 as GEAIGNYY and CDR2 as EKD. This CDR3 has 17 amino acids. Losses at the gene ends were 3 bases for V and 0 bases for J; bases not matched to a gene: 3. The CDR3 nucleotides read TGTGCCTGTGACTACTGGGGGTACTCCTGGGACACCCGACAGATGTTTTTC. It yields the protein CACDYWGYSWDTRQMFF.

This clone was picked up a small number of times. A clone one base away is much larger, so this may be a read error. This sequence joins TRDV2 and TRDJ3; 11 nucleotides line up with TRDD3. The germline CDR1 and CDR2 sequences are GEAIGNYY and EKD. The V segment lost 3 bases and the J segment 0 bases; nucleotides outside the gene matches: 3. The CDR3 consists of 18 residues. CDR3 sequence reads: CACDVLGDSSWDTRQMFF. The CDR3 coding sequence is TGTGCCTGTGACGTACTGGGGGATAGCTCCTGGGACACCCGACAGATGTTTTTC.

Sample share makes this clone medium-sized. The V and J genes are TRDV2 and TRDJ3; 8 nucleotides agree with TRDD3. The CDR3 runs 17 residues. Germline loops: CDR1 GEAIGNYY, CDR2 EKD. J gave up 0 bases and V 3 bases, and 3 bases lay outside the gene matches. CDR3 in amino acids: CACDHWGYSWDTRQMFF. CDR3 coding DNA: TGTGCCTGTGACCACTGGGGGTACTCCTGGGACACCCGACAGATGTTTTTC.